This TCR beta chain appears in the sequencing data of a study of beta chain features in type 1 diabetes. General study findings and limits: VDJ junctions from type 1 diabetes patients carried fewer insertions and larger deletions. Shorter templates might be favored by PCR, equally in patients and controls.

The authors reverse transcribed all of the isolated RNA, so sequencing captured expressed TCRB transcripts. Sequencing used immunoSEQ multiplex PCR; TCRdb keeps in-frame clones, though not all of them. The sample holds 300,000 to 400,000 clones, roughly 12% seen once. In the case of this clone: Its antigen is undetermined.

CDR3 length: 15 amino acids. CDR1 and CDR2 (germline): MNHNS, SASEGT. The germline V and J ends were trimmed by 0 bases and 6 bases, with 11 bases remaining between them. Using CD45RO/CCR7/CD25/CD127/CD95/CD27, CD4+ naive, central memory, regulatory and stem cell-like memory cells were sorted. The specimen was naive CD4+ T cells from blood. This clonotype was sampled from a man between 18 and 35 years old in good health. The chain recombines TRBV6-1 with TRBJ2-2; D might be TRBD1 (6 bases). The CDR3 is CASSEAGQGSGELFF. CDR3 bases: TGTGCCAGCAGTGAAGCAGGGCAGGGGTCCGGGGAGCTGTTTTTT.